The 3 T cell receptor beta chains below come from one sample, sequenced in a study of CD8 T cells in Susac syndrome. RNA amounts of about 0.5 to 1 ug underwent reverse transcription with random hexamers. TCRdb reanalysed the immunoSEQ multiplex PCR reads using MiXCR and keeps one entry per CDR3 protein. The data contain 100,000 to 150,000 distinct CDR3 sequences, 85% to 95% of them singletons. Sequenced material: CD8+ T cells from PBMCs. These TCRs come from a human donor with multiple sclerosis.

Here the CDR3 DNA reads TGTGCCAGCAGCCCAACAGGGGCCGGGGACACTGAAGCTTTCTTT. Translation gives CASSPTGAGDTEAFF. This chain joins TRBV13 and TRBJ1-1; TRBD1 agrees at 7 bases. V shed 5 bases and J 3 bases; nucleotides not matched to a gene: 9. Looked up from germline, CDR1 is PRHDT and CDR2 is FYEKMQ (reference sequence). This CDR3 region has 15 residues.

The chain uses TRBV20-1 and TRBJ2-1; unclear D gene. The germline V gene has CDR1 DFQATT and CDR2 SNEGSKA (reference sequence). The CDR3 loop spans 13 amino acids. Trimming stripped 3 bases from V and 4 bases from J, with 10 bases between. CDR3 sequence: CSARPLGYNEQFF. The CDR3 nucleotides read TGCAGTGCTAGGCCCCTAGGGTACAATGAGCAGTTCTTC.

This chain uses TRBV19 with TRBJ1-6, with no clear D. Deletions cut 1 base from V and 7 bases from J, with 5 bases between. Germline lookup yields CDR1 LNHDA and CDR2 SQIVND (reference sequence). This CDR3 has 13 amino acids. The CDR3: CASSIAVNSPLHF. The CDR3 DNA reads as TGTGCCAGTAGTATAGCTGTGAATTCACCCCTCCACTTT. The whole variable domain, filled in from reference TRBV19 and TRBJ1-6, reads DGGITQSPKYLFRKEGQNVTLSCEQNLNHDAMYWYRQDPGQGLRLIYYSQIVNDFQKGDIAEGYSVSREKKESFPLTVTSAQKNPTAFYLCASSIAVNSPLHFGNGTRLTVT.